A single sample gave rise to the 16 T cell receptor beta chains below, sequenced in a study of cytomegalovirus exposure and HLA in healthy donors. Both 60 Vbeta primers and 13 Jbeta primers went into the PCR. TCRdb keeps only in-frame clones here, not all; method: immunoSEQ multiplex PCR. The repertoire table contains some 76,000 clones. Source material: PBMCs. The source is a man between 40 and 49 years old in good health and CMV-seronegative.

This chain connects TRBV4-1 to TRBJ1-5; perhaps TRBD1 as D (6 bases). The V gene lost 1 base and the J gene lost 7 bases, with 11 bases spanning the gap. The CDR3 spans 14 residues. The germline gives CDR1 MGHRA, CDR2 YSYEKL. CDR3 nucleotides: TGCGCCAGCAGCCAAGCCACCAGGGGACAGCCCCAGCATTTT. Its protein is CASSQATRGQPQHF.

The V and J genes are TRBV29-1 and TRBJ1-1; 9 positions match TRBD1. Germline CDR1 SQVTM, CDR2 ANQGSEA. There are 13 residues in the CDR3. V lost 5 bases and J lost 6; bases outside the gene matches: 7. This CDR3 reads CSVNRGRGAEAFF. CDR3 DNA: TGCAGCGTTAACAGGGGGCGAGGCGCTGAAGCTTTCTTT.

The chain recombines TRBV27 with TRBJ1-5; 7 bases match TRBD1. The CDR3 totals 13 residues. Germline values: CDR1 MNHEY, CDR2 SMNVEV (reference sequence). Unmatched junction bases numbered 2, after V lost 3 bases and J lost 6 bases. CDR3 sequence: CASSFYRGQPQHF. The CDR3 DNA reads as TGTGCCAGCAGTTTCTACAGGGGTCAGCCCCAGCATTTT.

The V call is TRBV4-3, the J call TRBJ2-5, with 11 bases matching TRBD1. The trim removed 1 base at V and 4 bases at J, leaving 8 bases unmatched. The CDR3 totals 17 residues. Germline V gives CDR1 LGHNA, CDR2 YSLEER. The CDR3 loop is CASSQVGPGQGGETQYF. The CDR3 DNA follows: TGCGCCAGCAGCCAAGTAGGTCCGGGACAGGGGGGAGAGACCCAGTACTTC.

The V gene is TRBV5-1, the J gene TRBJ1-5, with 11 bases lining up with TRBD1. J gave up 6 bases and V 3 bases, and 5 bases lay outside the gene matches. The CDR3 runs to 15 residues. Germline V gene sequence: CDR1 SGHRS, CDR2 YFSETQ. CDR3 residues: CASSWGTGGLQPQHF. The CDR3 DNA reads as TGCGCCAGCAGCTGGGGGACAGGGGGTCTTCAGCCCCAGCATTTT.

J is TRBJ2-4 and V is TRBV5-6, with TRBD1 as a possible D gene (6 bases). Trimming shortened V by 2 bases and J by 0 bases, and 12 bases separated the two germline ends. The V gene's germline CDR1 is SGHDT and CDR2 YYEEEE. The CDR3 is made up of 16 amino acids. CDR3 coding DNA: TGTGCCAGCAGCTTATTTGAACAGGGAGCCAAAAACATTCAGTACTTC. This codes for CASSLFEQGAKNIQYF.

This sequence joins TRBV6-5 and TRBJ1-1; 7 bases fit TRBD1. The junction had 7 bases not matched to a gene; V was cut back by 5 bases and J by 7 bases. CDR1 and CDR2 from the germline V gene are MNHEY and SVGAGI. There are 13 residues in the CDR3. In nucleotides, the CDR3 is TGTGCCAGCAGTCGAAATCAGGGGGGTGAAGCTTTCTTT. It yields the protein CASSRNQGGEAFF.

With regard to this clone: The junction departs from germline at one end; a sequencing error may be responsible. The rearrangement joins TRBV7-7 to TRBJ2-7; TRBD1 matches 10 bases. CDR1 SSHAT and CDR2 FNYEAQ come from the germline V gene (reference sequence). This CDR3 contains 13 residues. DNA for the CDR3: TGTGCTAGCAGCTTGGACAGGGGGGACGAGCAGTACTTC. Protein: CASSLDRGDEQYF.

V gene TRBV2 combines with J gene TRBJ2-2; the match to TRBD1 covers 8 bases. The germline V gene has CDR1 SNHLY and CDR2 FYNNEI. The CDR3 sequence is 14 residues long. J was trimmed by 6 bases and V by 6 bases; bases with no gene match: 6. CDR3 protein: CASRADRVAGELFF. In DNA form, the CDR3 reads TGTGCCAGCAGGGCGGACAGGGTCGCCGGGGAGCTGTTTTTT.

This rearrangement joins TRBV30 to TRBJ1-2; weak D call: TRBD1 (5 bases). The CDR3 runs to 11 residues. Per germline, CDR1 GTSNPN and CDR2 SVGIG (reference sequence). The CDR3 here is CAEDRIYGYTF. Written as DNA, the CDR3 is TGTGCGGAAGACAGAATATATGGCTACACCTTC.

V usage is TRBV6-1 and J usage is TRBJ2-1, with 9 positions matching TRBD2. The germline gives CDR1 MNHNS, CDR2 SASEGT. With 1 base clipped from V and 5 bases from J, the junction kept 3 bases outside the gene matches. The CDR3 length is 15 residues. CDR3 residues: CASSEELAGHNEQFF. CDR3 in DNA: TGTGCCAGCAGTGAAGAGCTAGCGGGGCACAATGAGCAGTTCTTC.

As to this clone: The junction differs from germline at one of its ends, possibly a read error. V and J are TRBV7-2 and TRBJ1-1, with a possible D match to TRBD1 (6 bases). CDR1 is SGHTA and CDR2 is FQGNSA in the germline V gene. CDR3 length equals 11 residues. This CDR3 reads CASSPPGHLEF. CDR3 bases: TGTGCCAGCAGCCCTCCGGGACACTTAGAATTT.

The rearrangement uses TRBV27 and TRBJ2-1, with TRBD2 identical over 8 bases. With 0 bases clipped from V and 4 bases from J, the junction kept 5 bases outside the gene matches. This CDR3 has 16 amino acids. Germline CDR1 is MNHEY and CDR2 is SMNVEV (reference sequence). CDR3 sequence: CASSLSSGGGYNEQFF. DNA for the CDR3: TGTGCCAGCAGTTTATCGTCCGGGGGGGGATACAATGAGCAGTTCTTC.

The V call is TRBV25-1, the J call TRBJ1-4; TRBD1 matches 7 bases. V shed 2 bases, J shed 8 bases, and the junction held 11 bases outside the gene matches. CDR1 MGHDK and CDR2 SYGVNS come from the germline V gene. The CDR3 runs to 16 residues. CDR3 amino acids: CASSEPDRSMLEKLFF. The DNA of the CDR3 is TGTGCCAGCAGTGAACCGGACAGGTCGATGTTGGAAAAACTGTTTTTT.

Written as DNA, the CDR3 is TGCGCCAGCAGCCTCCGCGGGCAAGAGACCCAGTACTTC. This encodes CASSLRGQETQYF. This chain joins TRBV5-1 and TRBJ2-5; D possibly corresponds to TRBD2 (5 bases). Germline CDR1 reads SGHRS; CDR2 reads YFSETQ. V dropped 4 bases and J dropped 2 bases, with 9 bases sitting between them. CDR3 length equals 13 residues.

The chain employs TRBV10-3 and TRBJ1-2, with a possible D match to TRBD1 (6 bases). Germline CDR1 reads ENHRY; CDR2 reads SYGVKD. The CDR3 sequence is 13 residues long. V lost 5 bases and J lost 8, with 15 bases in between. Here the CDR3 DNA reads TGTGCCATCAGTCCCCCAGGGGTGGGAGGCTACACCTTC. It translates to CAISPPGVGGYTF.